The 4 T cell receptor beta chains reported below all come from one sample, sequenced in a study of regulatory T cells in long-lasting Graves disease. With iRepertoire HTBI primers and Arm-PCR of CDR3 regions, TCR beta libraries were built. In TCRdb, the multiplex PCR reads were re-called with MiXCR into one record per CDR3 protein. The table lists a few hundred thousand distinct CDR3 sequences, about 20% of them singletons. Time point denoted: persistent/refractory GD, antithyroid drugs over 5 years with positive TRAb. PBMC RNA was the source of the TCR library. The sequencing used peripheral blood mononuclear cells (PBMCs), collected when the disease was refractory, from a patient treated with antithyroid drugs. The origin of the receptors is a female donor with Graves disease.

V is TRBV19 and J is TRBJ2-4; TRBD1 aligns across 7 bases. V was pared by 6 bases and J by 7 bases, with 6 bases of the junction left unmatched. Looked up from germline, CDR1 is LNHDA and CDR2 is SQIVND (reference sequence). The CDR3 has 13 amino acids. The CDR3 DNA sequence: TGTGCCAGTAGCGCGACAGGGTCCAACATTCAGTACTTC. Translation: CASSATGSNIQYF.

This clonotype was recorded only once. The chain uses TRBV19 and TRBJ1-4; D not resolved. V lost 3 bases to trimming and J lost 5 bases, with 16 bases between them. The CDR3 sequence is 16 residues long. In germline, CDR1 is LNHDA, CDR2 SQIVND (reference sequence). DNA for the CDR3: TGTGCCAGTAGTATTGAACTTCAGCCCAGAAATGAAAAACTGTTTTTT. Translating it yields CASSIELQPRNEKLFF. Complete variable domain (other parts from reference TRBV19 and TRBJ1-4): DGGITQSPKYLFRKEGQNVTLSCEQNLNHDAMYWYRQDPGQGLRLIYYSQIVNDFQKGDIAEGYSVSREKKESFPLTVTSAQKNPTAFYLCASSIELQPRNEKLFFGSGTQLSVL.

There are many counts of this clonotype. The chain is built from TRBV2 and TRBJ1-6; D is unclear. With 9 bases removed from V and 5 bases from J, the gap between germline ends came to 14 bases. This CDR3 region has 14 residues. CDR1 and CDR2 (germline): SNHLY, FYNNEI. CDR3 DNA: TGTGCCAGTCACCCGCCCGGGAATAATTCACCCCTCCACTTT. It yields the protein CASHPPGNNSPLHF.

Details on this clonotype: This clone may be a read error of a much larger clone one base away. The CDR3 nucleotides are TGTGCCACCAGTGACTTTACATTCTCTGGAAACACCATATATTTT. This translates into CATSDFTFSGNTIYF. The chain couples TRBV2 to TRBJ1-3; D call uncertain. CDR3 size: 15 residues. Germline V lookup: CDR1 SNHLY, CDR2 FYNNEI.